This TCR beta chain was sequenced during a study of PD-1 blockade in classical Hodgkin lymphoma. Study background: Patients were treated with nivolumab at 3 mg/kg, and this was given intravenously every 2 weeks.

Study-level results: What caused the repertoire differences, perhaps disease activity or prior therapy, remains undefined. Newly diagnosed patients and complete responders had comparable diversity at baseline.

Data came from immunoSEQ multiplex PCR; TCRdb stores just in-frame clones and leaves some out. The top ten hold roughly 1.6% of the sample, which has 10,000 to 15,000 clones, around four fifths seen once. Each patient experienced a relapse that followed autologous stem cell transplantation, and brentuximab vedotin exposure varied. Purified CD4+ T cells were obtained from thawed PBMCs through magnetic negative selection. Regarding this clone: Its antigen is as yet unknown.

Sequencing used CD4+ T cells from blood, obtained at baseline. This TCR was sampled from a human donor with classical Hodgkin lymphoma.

CDR3 sequence: CASSGLGVNYGYTF. In nucleotides, the CDR3 is TGTGCCAGCAGCGGACTCGGGGTTAACTATGGCTACACCTTC. This chain uses TRBV7-9 with TRBJ1-2; D not certain. The CDR3 is 14 residues long. Germline V lookup: CDR1 SEHNR, CDR2 FQNEAQ (reference sequence). V shed 5 bases and J shed 1 base, with 11 bases lying between them. Full variable domain (missing parts from reference TRBV7-9 and TRBJ1-2): DTGVSQNPRHKITKRGQNVTFRCDPISEHNRLYWYRQTLGQGPEFLTYFQNEAQLEKSRLLSDRFSAERPKGSFSTLEIQRTEQGDSAMYLCASSGLGVNYGYTFGSGTRLTVV.